Below, 10 T cell receptor beta chains from the same sample are listed, as sequenced in a study of T cell clonality in common variable immunodeficiency. Repertoires were generated with immunoSEQ multiplex PCR, while TCRdb's copy carries only in-frame clones and drops some. Altogether some 28,000 clones were found in the sample, and no singletons occur. Sequencing input: peripheral blood mononuclear cells. Every receptor here comes from a person aged 18 to 75 in good health.

Remarks on this clone: With the read ending 3 residues before the CDR3 end, the germline J gene is used to fill in that end. The rearrangement uses TRBV18 and TRBJ1-5; 7 nucleotides line up with TRBD1. Germline V gene lookup returns CDR1 KGHSH and CDR2 LQKENI. J was trimmed by 7 bases and V by 1 base; bases with no gene match: 7. CDR3 length: 15 residues. CDR3 sequence: CASSPQGARDQPQHF. The sequenced part of the CDR3 DNA is TGTGCCAGCTCACCACAGGGGGCTAGGGACCAGCCC.

This clone was seen many times. The junction differs from germline at one of its ends, possibly a read error. The CDR3 end falls 3 residues outside the read, so it is completed with the germline J gene. The rearrangement uses TRBV7-7 and TRBJ2-3; D possibly corresponds to TRBD1 (6 bases). Germline-derived CDR1 and CDR2 are SSHAT and FNYEAQ (reference sequence). The CDR3 has 15 residues. The CDR3 here is CASSLNPGGTDTQYF. CDR3 DNA, as far as it was read: TGTGCTAGCAGCTTAAATCCAGGGGGCACAGATACG.

This clone has at least ten counts. The observed sequence ends 3 residues before the CDR3 terminus, with the missing tail filled in from the germline J gene. The chain combines TRBV5-1 with TRBJ2-5; 9 nucleotides agree with TRBD1. Trimming removed 0 bases from V and 2 bases from J; junction bases left unmatched: 8. Germline-derived CDR1 and CDR2 are SGHRS and YFSETQ. The CDR3 length is 17 residues. The CDR3 DNA, read in part, is TGCGCCAGCAGCTTGGGACAGGGGGTGTGGGGACAAGAGACC. Translated, it gives CASSLGQGVWGQET. The full CDR3 protein reads CASSLGQGVWGQETQYF.

In its sample, this clone was seen many times. The CDR3 is cut off 3 residues early in the read; its end comes from the germline J gene. The chain carries TRBV10-3 and TRBJ2-5; D may be TRBD1 (6 bases). The CDR3 spans 15 residues. Germline V lookup: CDR1 ENHRY, CDR2 SYGVKD. V was pared by 0 bases and J by 4 bases, with 12 bases between. This chain's CDR3 is CAISESTGPGETQYF. CDR3 bases read: TGTGCCATCAGTGAGTCTACAGGGCCGGGAGAGACC.

This clone appeared many times. The read falls 3 residues short of the CDR3 end, and the missing part is taken from the germline J gene. The chain combines TRBV7-6 with TRBJ1-1; D is perhaps TRBD1 (5 bases). The CDR3 length is 14 residues. The germline gives CDR1 SGHVS, CDR2 FNYEAQ. The CDR3 protein is CASRAGLGNEKAFF. CDR3 DNA (partial): TGTGCCAGCAGAGCAGGGTTAGGAAATGAAAAA.

This clone showed up just a few times. The read falls 3 residues short of the CDR3 end, and the missing part is taken from the germline J gene. This chain connects TRBV5-1 to TRBJ1-2; D remains unclear. Trimming pared 0 bases from V and 5 bases from J, leaving 17 bases between. The CDR3 length is 16 residues. The germline CDR1 and CDR2 sequences are SGHRS and YFSETQ. The sequenced part of the CDR3 DNA is TGCGCCAGCAGCTTGGCTACTGGGCCCGCGTTTTATGGC. Translating it yields CASSLATGPAFYG. The full CDR3 sequence reads CASSLATGPAFYGYTF.

Notes on this clone: The observed sequence ends 3 residues before the CDR3 terminus, with the missing tail filled in from the germline J gene. The chain links TRBV18 to TRBJ2-1; D is possibly TRBD1 (6 bases). V gave up 7 bases and J gave up 3 bases, with 10 bases separating them. There are 13 residues in the CDR3. CDR1 KGHSH and CDR2 LQKENI come from the germline V gene. CDR3 DNA, as far as it was read: TGTGCCAGCTTTACAGGGTTCTACAATGAG. Encoded protein: CASFTGFYNE. In full, the CDR3 reads CASFTGFYNEQFF.

This clone was observed at least ten times. The CDR3 end falls 3 residues outside the read, so it is completed with the germline J gene. The genes are TRBV6-2 or TRBV6-3 and TRBJ1-2; perhaps TRBD1 as D (5 bases). This CDR3 region has 13 residues. The V and J ends lost 6 bases and 4 bases respectively, with 12 bases between them. Looked up from germline, CDR1 is MNHEY and CDR2 is SVGEGT. The CDR3 reads CASRETDSYGYTF. The part of the CDR3 DNA that was read is TGTGCCAGCAGAGAAACCGACAGCTATGGC.

This clone was detected a few times. The sequence runs out 3 residues before the end of the CDR3; the remainder is reconstructed from the germline J gene. The chain combines TRBV5-1 with TRBJ2-7; weak D call: TRBD2 (6 bases). The CDR3 loop spans 14 amino acids. V gave up 10 bases and J gave up 2 bases, with 19 bases separating them. The germline V gene has CDR1 SGHRS and CDR2 YFSETQ. The CDR3 DNA, read in part, is TGCGCCGCCCGGGACTCCCCGGGGCCCTACGAG. Protein sequence: CAARDSPGPYE. The full CDR3 protein is CAARDSPGPYEQYF.

Of note for this clone: Sequencing ends 3 residues short of the CDR3 end; the germline J gene provides the rest. V is TRBV5-1 and J is TRBJ2-3; D unclear. The germline V and J ends were trimmed by 0 bases and 3 bases, with 14 bases remaining between them. The germline CDR1 and CDR2 sequences are SGHRS and YFSETQ. This CDR3 spans 16 amino acids. The DNA read from the CDR3 is TGCGCCAGCAGCTTGGTGCAGTTACAGAGAACAGATACG. As protein: CASSLVQLQRTDT. The entire CDR3 protein is CASSLVQLQRTDTQYF.